The rows below give T cell receptor beta chains drawn from one sample of a study of blood T cell repertoires in COVID-19. Produced via immunoSEQ multiplex PCR; TCRdb's table is partial and in-frame only. The sample includes 150,000 to 160,000 clones, around 85% of them seen just once. The specimen was peripheral blood. These receptors all stem from a woman in her seventies with acute or convalescent COVID-19. CDR3s include the opening cysteine and the closing phenylalanine or tryptophan.

V gene	J gene	CDR3 protein
TRBV19	TRBJ2-3	CASSTSGGAGDTQYF
TRBV11-2	TRBJ2-4	CASSLDLSLAKNIQYF
TRBV6-5	TRBJ2-1	CASSYRGTSYNEQFF
TRBV28	TRBJ1-5	CASSSEVQIYQPQHF
TRBV25-1	TRBJ2-1	CASSEYGQGTHNEQFF
TRBV6-2/TRBV6-3	TRBJ1-1	CASSLSGGPTEAFF
TRBV3-1/TRBV3-2	TRBJ2-2	CASSLDMGRYTGELFF
TRBV5-1	TRBJ2-1	CASSFSGQEYNEQFF
TRBV4-1	TRBJ2-2	CASSQDTAGGLGTGELFF
TRBV28	TRBJ1-4	CASSPYGGNEKLFF
TRBV19	TRBJ2-7	CASSRERAPIGVEQYF
TRBV18	TRBJ1-5	CASSPRQNNQPQHF
TRBV2	TRBJ2-5	CANSAGTSGGPWYF
TRBV19	TRBJ1-1	CASSIGGEAFF
TRBV3-1/TRBV3-2	TRBJ2-3	CASSQDLVRLAGGPWDTDTQYF
TRBV4-2	TRBJ2-1	CASSQEEGRANEQFF
TRBV7-9	TRBJ2-7	CASRDDRRAGYEQYF
TRBV4-1	TRBJ1-2	CASSQDLGTGDYGYTF
TRBV30	TRBJ1-6	CAWTGQDNSPLHF
TRBV3-1/TRBV3-2	TRBJ1-1	CASSPRGDSKTEAFF
TRBV5-1	TRBJ2-7	CASSPRGETFSEQYF
TRBV3-1/TRBV3-2	TRBJ2-1	CASSQALSGGALIEQFF
TRBV2	TRBJ1-6	CASSLGQSNSPLHF
TRBV7-8	TRBJ2-3	CASSTGTGTDTQYF
TRBV28	TRBJ1-2	CASSGDRAYGYTF
TRBV7-9	TRBJ1-4	CASSRPGQVNEKLFF
TRBV25-1	TRBJ2-3	CASSESDSQTDTQYF
TRBV6-5	TRBJ1-5	CASRGQGGQPQHF
TRBV18	TRBJ1-5	CASSPGGPGNQPQHF
TRBV6-5	TRBJ1-6	CASSYSQQGSNSPLHF
TRBV18	TRBJ1-1	CASSRNDRALNTEAFF
TRBV18	TRBJ1-5	CASSPWEGNQPQHF
TRBV18	TRBJ1-2	CASSPRTTGGPNDGYTF
TRBV9	TRBJ2-3	CASSVGERLVDTQYF
TRBV2	TRBJ2-1	CASRSAGTGFYNEQFF
TRBV4-2	TRBJ1-5	CASSQAIRGHRFQPQHF
TRBV28	TRBJ1-5	CASRPTGQGPYSNQPQHF
TRBV5-1	TRBJ1-5	CASSLGDPNQPQHF
TRBV6-5	TRBJ2-3	CASSYQGLNTDTQYF
TRBV4-1	TRBJ2-3	CASSLGGRPSTDTQYF
TRBV7-2	TRBJ1-1	CASSSRGGTEAFF